These 12 T cell receptor beta chains came from one sample sequenced in a study of shared clonotypes between healthy human individuals. Method: immunoSEQ multiplex PCR; TCRdb's copy keeps in-frame clones and lacks some. The sample holds approximately 1.9 million clones; just over 90% are singletons and the top ten take more than 1.5%. Positive CCR7 selection of CD45RO-negative cells yielded the naive CD8 cells, and terminally differentiated effector memory CD45RA+ cells were excluded. Specimen: naive CD8+ T cells from PBMCs. These receptor sequences come from a man aged 18 to 29 in good health. Some clones in this sample may be carry-over from other donors' samples.

This chain uses TRBV27 with TRBJ1-1, with D uncertain. CDR3 size: 11 residues. Germline loops: CDR1 MNHEY, CDR2 SMNVEV (reference sequence). Trimming left V 6 bases short and J 5 bases short, with 7 bases between. The CDR3 is CASRMGTEAFF. Here the CDR3 DNA reads TGTGCCAGCAGGATGGGAACTGAAGCTTTCTTT.

This clone was counted a single time. The CDR3 protein is CASSSRGTGAVNTIYF. CDR3 bases: TGTGCCAGCAGCTCCCGAGGCACCGGGGCGGTAAACACCATATATTTT. The chain combines TRBV7-2 with TRBJ1-3; D is perhaps TRBD1 (5 bases). CDR3 length: 16 amino acids. The V and J ends lost 4 bases and 6 bases respectively, with 19 bases between them. Germline loops: CDR1 SGHTA, CDR2 FQGNSA.

Worth noting for this clone: Other DNA sequences in the sample encode the same CDR3. This chain joins TRBV9 and TRBJ2-1, with TRBD2 as a possible D gene (6 bases). The CDR3 sequence is 14 residues long. The V gene's germline CDR1 is SGDLS and CDR2 YYNGEE. Trimming cost V 0 bases and J 5 bases, with 9 bases left between them. CDR3 sequence reads: CASSVAGVHNEQFF. DNA for the CDR3: TGTGCCAGCAGCGTAGCGGGAGTCCACAATGAGCAGTTCTTC.

The CDR3 is CASSFLAGGRNEQFF. In nucleotides, the CDR3 is TGTGCCAGCAGCTTCCTAGCGGGAGGGCGGAATGAGCAGTTCTTC. This sequence joins TRBV7-9 and TRBJ2-1; TRBD2 matches 12 bases. The length of the CDR3 is 15 residues. Germline CDR1 is SEHNR and CDR2 is FQNEAQ (reference sequence). After removal of 3 bases from V and 7 bases from J, the junction contained 4 bases not matched to a gene.

The chain links TRBV27 to TRBJ2-5; D is undetermined. The length of the CDR3 is 11 residues. V was pared by 3 bases and J by 6 bases, with 5 bases between. CDR1 is MNHEY, CDR2 SMNVEV, per germline (reference sequence). The DNA of the CDR3 is TGTGCCAGCAGTTTTGGAAAGACCCAGTACTTC. This sequence encodes CASSFGKTQYF.

The J gene is TRBJ2-1, the V gene TRBV4-1; weak D call: TRBD2 (5 bases). The CDR3 has 15 amino acids. Trimming removed 3 bases at V and 8 bases at J, with 17 bases between. Germline V lookup: CDR1 MGHRA, CDR2 YSYEKL. CDR3 sequence: CASSQVVTPGDEQFF. The CDR3, as DNA: TGCGCCAGCAGCCAGGTTGTGACCCCCGGGGATGAGCAGTTCTTC.

The CDR3 loop reads CASSPGTGAYNEQFF. The CDR3, as DNA: TGTGCCAGCAGCCCCGGGACAGGGGCTTACAATGAGCAGTTCTTC. This chain links TRBV11-2 with TRBJ2-1, with TRBD1 matching over 10 bases. Trimming took 5 bases from V and 4 from J; bases not matched to a gene: 5. The CDR3 spans 15 residues. Germline V gene data show CDR1 as SGHAT and CDR2 as FQNNGV.

The chain couples TRBV6-5 to TRBJ1-5; D may be TRBD1 (5 bases). Germline V gene data show CDR1 as MNHEY and CDR2 as SVGAGI. The CDR3 extends over 13 amino acids. V dropped 6 bases and J dropped 5 bases, with 11 bases sitting between them. The CDR3 DNA reads as TGTGCCAGCAGCTGGGGCGCTCATCAGCCCCAGCATTTT. This translates into CASSWGAHQPQHF.

CDR3 residues: CASSRGLAGGLSYNEQFF. In DNA form, the CDR3 reads TGCGCCAGCAGCCGAGGACTAGCGGGAGGGCTCTCCTACAATGAGCAGTTCTTC. The chain has TRBV4-3 and TRBJ2-1; 15 nucleotides line up with TRBD2. Germline-derived CDR1 and CDR2 are LGHNA and YSLEER. J gave up 0 bases and V 4 bases, and 4 bases lay outside the gene matches. This CDR3 has 18 residues.

The rearrangement uses TRBV11-2 and TRBJ2-2, with D tentatively TRBD2 (6 bases). Germline V lookup: CDR1 SGHAT, CDR2 FQNNGV. V dropped 5 bases and J dropped 8 bases, with 15 bases sitting between them. The CDR3 is 14 residues long. This chain's CDR3 is CASSLGTPPGELFF. The CDR3 region has the DNA TGTGCCAGCAGCCTTGGGACTCCCCCGGGGGAGCTGTTTTTT.

This sequence joins TRBV5-6 and TRBJ2-3; 7 bases fit TRBD1. There are 14 residues in the CDR3. CDR1 and CDR2 from the germline V gene are SGHDT and YYEEEE. V lost 3 bases and J lost 5; bases outside the gene matches: 6. This CDR3 reads CASSSEYRGDTQYF. The CDR3 DNA is TGTGCCAGCAGCTCGGAATACAGGGGAGATACGCAGTATTTT.

The genes are TRBV30 and TRBJ2-1, with D perhaps matching TRBD2 (6 bases). The CDR3 is 13 amino acids. Germline V gene sequence: CDR1 GTSNPN, CDR2 SVGIG (reference sequence). The V gene lost 0 bases and the J gene lost 5 bases, with 8 bases spanning the gap. As DNA, the CDR3 is TGTGCCTGGAGTGTACGGGGGAACAATGAGCAGTTCTTC. The encoded protein is CAWSVRGNNEQFF.